These T cell receptor beta chains were read from a single sample in a study of blood T cell repertoires in COVID-19. The method was immunoSEQ multiplex PCR; TCRdb's version includes in-frame clones alone and lacks a portion of them. The sample shows 23,000 or so clones, almost 85% of them seen only once. Sequenced material: peripheral blood. All receptors derive from a man aged 35 to 55 with acute or convalescent COVID-19. The CDR3 runs from the conserved cysteine through the conserved F or W. The order of the fields is V gene, CDR3 protein.

>TRBV24-1
CATSDPLPGVNTQYF
>TRBV5-1
CASSGTSGEQYF
>TRBV19
CASNVDTSYGYTF
>TRBV20-1
CSASAGRAKNIQYF
>TRBV12-3/TRBV12-4
CASTQGQYYEQYF
>TRBV18
CASSPQTGNEKLFF
>TRBV13
CASSFRGSGANVLTF
>TRBV29-1
CSVVLGRHRGTQYF
>TRBV30
CAWSDRAGVGNSPLHF
>TRBV12-3/TRBV12-4
CASTAGYDYGYTF
>TRBV2
CASRGDRPNYGYTF
>TRBV24-1
CATSDFAGADTQYF
>TRBV5-4
CASSLFGYTEAFF
>TRBV12-5
CASGLVLGPWVDNEQFF
>TRBV27
CASSLGPGQGVKETQYF
>TRBV4-3
CASSQVTSGSGANVLTF
>TRBV6-6
CASSRVRAGGAVDNQPQHF
>TRBV5-8
CASSDRDRASGSPLHF
>TRBV28
CASSWDRGVSGEQFF
>TRBV7-8
CASSLRFGTGLSDTQYF
>TRBV5-6
CASSPAQASSEQYF
>TRBV28
CASSGTGGGTEAFF
>TRBV5-5
CASNRLDRVGTEAFF
>TRBV9
CASSPGRGTEAFF
>TRBV18
CASSPPTGATSNQPQHF
>TRBV7-9
CASSFGQGNTEAFF
>TRBV11-2
CASSREGKGGGMNTEAFF
>TRBV7-8
CASSPRTGGTEAFF
>TRBV6-5
CASRATGTDTQYF
>TRBV5-1
CASSLRQGQDGYTF
>TRBV28
CASRTASYEQYF
>TRBV7-2
CASSPRTGADEQYF
>TRBV5-4
CASSSERQEIYTF
>TRBV9
CASSAAPGQIYEQYF
>TRBV28
CATFDRGRETQYF
>TRBV30
CAWKTQGGETQYF
>TRBV7-3
CASSPEPTGMRTEAFF
>TRBV30
CAWKRDTDNSPLHF
>TRBV4-3
CASSQDGRGWGYTF
>TRBV6-6
CASSTRQGDGYTF
>TRBV5-4
CASSFSSGNTEAFF
>TRBV9
CASSVSGRGWDEQYF
>TRBV30
CAWSVSARADYTF
>TRBV18
CASSSRDSQNSPLHF
>TRBV5-6
CASSPGLAGPRTQYF
>TRBV30
CAWTPGQLTEAFF
>TRBV18
CASSPGGLGIQPQHF
>TRBV19
CASSIGGLGGEKLFF
>TRBV12-5
CASALGVMNTEAFF
>TRBV6-6
CASSYHRVLDTEAFF
>TRBV3-1/TRBV3-2
CASSQDWAAEQFF
>TRBV2
CASKGTLGRGETQYF
>TRBV29-1
CSSTRAGRPNEQFF
>TRBV6-5
CASSVRVLDTIYF
>TRBV5-1
CASSLDEGAATEAFF